Following are 23 T cell receptor beta chains from one sample sequenced in a study of OX40 agonist ivuxolimab in advanced cancers. Data came from immunoSEQ multiplex PCR; TCRdb stores just in-frame clones and leaves some out. The sample has fewer than 40,000 clones, roughly 80% seen once; the top ten hold approximately 12%. Sequences were derived from CD4+ or CD8+ T cells sorted from blood, sampled in a trial of the OX40 agonist ivuxolimab. Receptors originate from an adult with an advanced solid tumor such as melanoma, head and neck, liver or kidney cancer.

The rearrangement uses TRBV21-1 and TRBJ2-7; the DNA was not used to check the table's D call, TRBD1. TRBV21-1 is a documented pseudogene. CDR3 length: 19 residues. The DNA of the CDR3 is TGTGCCAGCAGCGCAGACAGGGGGCTCTACCTTAATAGCTCCTACGAGCAGTACTTC. Its protein product is CASSADRGLYLNSSYEQYF.

The chain carries TRBV4-2 and TRBJ2-7; D gene ambiguous. Germline CDR1 LGHNA, CDR2 YNFKEQ. Trimming took off 4 bases at V and 0 bases at J, with 10 bases between the two ends. This CDR3 has 14 residues. The CDR3 here is CASSPEALSYEQYF. The CDR3 DNA reads as TGTGCCAGCAGCCCAGAGGCACTCTCCTACGAGCAGTACTTC.

The chain uses TRBV28 and TRBJ1-4; 8 bases fit TRBD1. The CDR3 runs 15 residues. The germline gives CDR1 MDHEN, CDR2 SYDVKM. V dropped 8 bases and J dropped 10; count of bases not matched to a gene: 15. The CDR3 bases are TGTGCCAGCTCAGGGGGCGGGAGGGAGAACGGAAAACTGTTTTTT. It encodes CASSGGGRENGKLFF.

In its sample, this clone was seen once. The chain employs TRBV7-9 and TRBJ1-3, with D tentatively TRBD1 (5 bases). Between the trimmed V and J ends, which lost 2 bases and 15 bases, there was a span of 14 bases. Germline V gene data show CDR1 as SEHNR and CDR2 as FQNEAQ (reference sequence). This CDR3 comprises 12 residues. The CDR3 DNA is TGTGCCAGCAGCTTAACGGACACGCTCGAATATTTT. This encodes CASSLTDTLEYF.

The rearrangement joins TRBV27 to TRBJ2-3; TRBD2 aligns across 12 bases. CDR3 length: 16 amino acids. Germline CDR1 reads MNHEY; CDR2 reads SMNVEV (reference sequence). J was trimmed by 2 bases and V by 5 bases; bases with no gene match: 5. CDR3 in DNA: TGTGCCAGCAGTCCCCTAGCGGGGGGGAACACAGATACGCAGTATTTT. Translation: CASSPLAGGNTDTQYF.

This clone was found a few times. The chain recombines TRBV18 with TRBJ1-2; TRBD1 aligns across 9 bases. The V segment lost 4 bases and the J segment 4 bases; nucleotides outside the gene matches: 10. CDR3 length: 16 amino acids. Germline V CDR1 and CDR2: KGHSH, LQKENI. DNA of the CDR3: TGTGCCAGCTCACAGGGAGGATTGGACAGGGGCTATGGCTACACCTTC. Translation gives CASSQGGLDRGYGYTF.

This chain links TRBV5-1 with TRBJ1-6; 10 bases match TRBD1. CDR3 length equals 16 residues. Germline V gene lookup returns CDR1 SGHRS and CDR2 YFSETQ. V dropped 0 bases and J dropped 4; count of bases not matched to a gene: 1. The CDR3 DNA is TGCGCCAGCAGCTTGGGGGGACAGGGGTATAATTCACCCCTCCACTTT. Protein product: CASSLGGQGYNSPLHF.

This chain connects TRBV15 to TRBJ1-2; unclear D gene. CDR1 and CDR2 (germline): LNHNV, YYDKDF (reference sequence). V lost 0 bases to trimming and J lost 3 bases, with 8 bases between them. The CDR3 has 14 residues. The CDR3 here is CATSRDFGDYGYTF. CDR3 nucleotides: TGTGCCACCAGCAGAGATTTCGGGGACTATGGCTACACCTTC. Looking up the rest from reference TRBV15 and TRBJ1-2 gives the full variable domain: DAMVIQNPRYQVTQFGKPVTLSCSQTLNHNVMYWYQQKSSQAPKLLFHYYDKDFNNEADTPDNFQSRRPNTSFCFLDIRSPGLGDTAMYLCATSRDFGDYGYTFGSGTRLTVV.

This sequence joins TRBV9 and TRBJ2-1; no reliable D call. Germline lookup yields CDR1 SGDLS and CDR2 YYNGEE. This CDR3 has 15 residues. Between the trimmed V and J ends, which lost 1 base and 4 bases, there was a span of 12 bases. The CDR3 coding sequence is TGTGCCAGCAGCGTATCCCCGTCGGGTTACAATGAGCAGTTCTTC. Its translation is CASSVSPSGYNEQFF.

This clone was detected once. V usage is TRBV6-5 and J usage is TRBJ1-1, with D perhaps TRBD1 (6 bases). Deletions cut 5 bases from V and 8 bases from J, with 18 bases between. Per germline, CDR1 MNHEY and CDR2 SVGAGI. The CDR3 spans 14 residues. The CDR3 reads CASSTPDSAWEAFF. DNA for the CDR3: TGTGCCAGCAGTACCCCGGACAGTGCGTGGGAAGCTTTCTTT.

The chain has TRBV7-2 and TRBJ2-7; D ambiguous. The germline gives CDR1 SGHTA, CDR2 FQGNSA. V lost 4 bases to trimming and J lost 0 bases, with 7 bases between them. The CDR3 runs 13 residues. The CDR3, as DNA: TGTGCCAGCAGCTCCTGGGACTCCTACGAGCAGTACTTC. Amino acid sequence: CASSSWDSYEQYF.

V is TRBV27 and J is TRBJ2-2; TRBD2 agrees at 7 bases. V was clipped by 3 bases and J by 7 bases; unmatched bases: 8. Germline loops: CDR1 MNHEY, CDR2 SMNVEV (reference sequence). The CDR3 covers 15 residues. DNA for the CDR3: TGTGCCAGCAGTTTTGGCACTAGCGAGGGCGGGGAGCTGTTTTTT. It is translated as CASSFGTSEGGELFF.

This clone was picked up one time. The rearrangement links TRBV10-3 to TRBJ1-4, with D possibly being TRBD1 (6 bases). The CDR3 loop spans 16 amino acids. In germline, CDR1 is ENHRY, CDR2 SYGVKD. V was cut by 5 bases and J by 1 base, with 14 bases left in between. This CDR3 is CAISSQGPGTNEKLFF. In DNA, the CDR3 is TGTGCCATCAGTTCACAGGGCCCGGGAACTAATGAAAAACTGTTTTTT.

This chain uses TRBV30 with TRBJ2-4; 9 nucleotides line up with TRBD1. This CDR3 is built from 14 residues. V was clipped by 8 bases and J by 2 bases; unmatched bases: 7. Germline CDR1 reads GTSNPN; CDR2 reads SVGIG (reference sequence). The CDR3 bases are TGTGCCGGTACCGGGACAGGGTCCAAAAACATTCAGTACTTC. Residues: CAGTGTGSKNIQYF.

V gene TRBV28 combines with J gene TRBJ1-2; D uncertain. CDR1 and CDR2 from the germline V gene are MDHEN and SYDVKM. CDR3 length: 14 amino acids. Trimming stripped 2 bases from V and 8 bases from J, with 15 bases between. The CDR3 nucleotides read TGTGCCAGCAGTTTAGGAGGTATTGAGCACGGCTACACCTTC. The encoded protein is CASSLGGIEHGYTF.

The J gene is TRBJ2-1, the V gene TRBV6-5, with 7 bases fitting TRBD1. This CDR3 is built from 13 residues. J gave up 9 bases and V 6 bases, and 8 bases lay outside the gene matches. The V gene's germline CDR1 is MNHEY and CDR2 SVGAGI. CDR3 DNA sequence: TGTGCCAGCAGCCGGGACAGTCCTCCTGAGCAGTTCTTC. Translation: CASSRDSPPEQFF.

This clone was detected once. The chain couples TRBV6-1 to TRBJ2-7, with D uncertain. The CDR3 loop spans 13 amino acids. Trimming removed 7 bases at V and 6 bases at J, with 16 bases between. The germline gives CDR1 MNHNS, CDR2 SASEGT. The CDR3 protein is CASTVAKTREQYF. The CDR3 DNA follows: TGTGCCAGCACGGTCGCCAAGACCCGCGAGCAGTACTTC.

The chain couples TRBV4-3 to TRBJ2-5; D call uncertain. The germline gives CDR1 LGHNA, CDR2 YSLEER. This CDR3 has 15 residues. The V end lost 0 bases, the J end lost 2 bases, and 10 bases lay between the germline ends. Here the CDR3 reads CASSQDPGNQETQYF. Here the CDR3 DNA reads TGCGCCAGCAGCCAAGATCCGGGCAATCAAGAGACCCAGTACTTC.

The V call is TRBV27, the J call TRBJ1-1; D gene uncertain. V was cut by 2 bases and J by 4 bases, with 8 bases left in between. Germline CDR1 MNHEY, CDR2 SMNVEV (reference sequence). CDR3 size: 13 residues. CDR3 sequence: CASSLGRSTEAFF. CDR3 sequence (DNA): TGTGCCAGCAGTTTAGGTAGGAGCACTGAAGCTTTCTTT.

V gene TRBV27 combines with J gene TRBJ2-7; TRBD1 agrees at 7 bases. This CDR3 comprises 15 residues. V shed 6 bases and J 0 bases; nucleotides not matched to a gene: 8. Germline CDR1 MNHEY, CDR2 SMNVEV (reference sequence). CDR3: CASSSSTGSSYEQYF. CDR3 bases: TGTGCCAGCAGCTCCTCGACAGGGAGCTCCTACGAGCAGTACTTC.

V gene TRBV5-3 combines with J gene TRBJ2-3; TRBD2 matches 9 bases. TRBV5-3 counts as an open reading frame of uncertain function. The CDR3 spans 15 residues. V shed 8 bases and J 3 bases; nucleotides not matched to a gene: 10. In DNA, the CDR3 is TGTGCCAGCACAATAGCGGGAGTTAATACAGATACGCAGTATTTT. It codes for CASTIAGVNTDTQYF.

The chain uses TRBV5-1 and TRBJ1-1, with D perhaps matching TRBD1 (5 bases). Trimming removed 1 base at V and 6 bases at J, with 13 bases between. The CDR3 covers 14 residues. In germline, CDR1 is SGHRS, CDR2 YFSETQ. Written as DNA, the CDR3 is TGCGCCAGCAGCTTGTTTGGGGGGGTCGCTGAAGCTTTCTTT. It specifies CASSLFGGVAEAFF.

The chain recombines TRBV18 with TRBJ1-3; D is ambiguous. Trimming took 3 bases from V and 2 from J, leaving 8 bases between them. Germline V gene lookup returns CDR1 KGHSH and CDR2 LQKENI. There are 14 residues in the CDR3. CDR3 region: CASSPGGAGNTIYF. CDR3 nucleotides: TGTGCCAGCTCACCTGGCGGGGCTGGAAACACCATATATTTT.